The clone carrying this T cell receptor (delta chain) appeared a few times. Its antigen remains unknown. This CDR3 spans 22 amino acids. Germline V gene sequence: CDR1 TSWWSYY, CDR2 QGS. With V trimmed by 1 base and J by 0 bases, 23 bases remained unmatched. The record originates from a study of Vδ1+ human thymocytes. Study-level results: Thymic TRG and TRD repertoires appeared highly polyclonal, with Gaussian CDR3 length distributions.

The template was reverse-transcribed extracted RNA. The CDR3 regions were amplified by multiplex PCR from V-gene primers to a constant-region primer. TCRdb applied CATT to the multiplex PCR reads for clone calling. The data contain 50,000 to 75,000 delta-chain clones, roughly 16% of them seen just once; the ten biggest clones take up 0.3% to 0.5%. The receptor was isolated from a girl younger than two who had congenital heart surgery. This chain joins TRDV1 and TRDJ1; 7 bases are a match to TRDD3. Sequences were obtained from Vdelta1+ gamma-delta thymocytes from the thymus. The subset: FACS-sorted CD3+ TCRalphabeta- TCRVdelta1+ TCRVdelta2- thymocytes. The CDR3 spells CALGEPYPGAAGGFGYTDKLIF. In DNA form, the CDR3 reads TGTGCTCTTGGGGAACCCTACCCAGGGGCGGCGGGGGGATTTGGGTACACCGATAAACTCATCTTT.